This T cell receptor (beta chain) was sequenced in a study of blood T cell repertoires in COVID-19. Per germline, CDR1 SNHLY and CDR2 FYNNEI. The CDR3 has 14 amino acids. Trimming cost V 4 bases and J 5 bases, with 14 bases left between them. Repertoires were generated with immunoSEQ multiplex PCR, while TCRdb's copy carries only in-frame clones and drops some. The sample includes 150,000 or so clones, approximately 85% of them seen just once. The TCR was taken from a man in his 60s with COVID-19, enrolled during active disease. The specimen sequenced was peripheral blood. The chain couples TRBV2 to TRBJ2-5, with D perhaps matching TRBD1 (6 bases). The CDR3 here is CASSGALRGETQYF. CDR3 nucleotide sequence: TGTGCCAGCAGTGGGGCCCTAAGGGGGGAGACCCAGTACTTC.